This is a list of T cell receptor delta chains from one sample in a study of gamma-delta T cells after stem cell transplantation. TCRdb called clones anew from the RT-PCR reads with CATT. The sample has around 7,800 delta-chain clones, 13% to 15% seen once; the top ten hold less than 6%. Source material: gamma-delta T cells. The receptors here all came from a human donor. It is not recorded whose cells these are; they may come from a transplant donor. Each CDR3 is given with its conserved first and last residue. A D gene is named only where the DNA matches it firmly. Clone size is not always given. Where it is, it says once, few, many or a class for expanded clones.

TRDJ1 | TRDD3 | TRDV1 | few | TGTGCTCTTGGGGAACTATTATTTGATACCATTTCCTATTCTGGGGGATACGCCGATAAACTCATCTTT | CALGELLFDTISYSGGYADKLIF
TRDJ1 | NA | TRDV1 | NA | TGTGCTCTTGGGCCGCGGGGGGGCCCCTACACCGATAAACTCATCTTT | CALGPRGGPYTDKLIF
TRDJ1 | TRDD3 | TRDV1 | few | TGTGCTCTTGGGGATCCCCCTTCCTACTGGGGGATACCTCTTATACAACACGGGGGAGGCGATAAACTCATCTTT | CALGDPPSYWGIPLIQHGGGDKLIF
TRDJ3 | TRDD3 | TRDV3 | few | TGTGCCTCCCCGAGGAGATTACTGGGGGAGTCCTGGGACACCCGACAGATGTTTTTC | CASPRRLLGESWDTRQMFF
TRDJ1 | TRDD3 | TRDV2 | large | TGTGCCTGTGACACCGTTTTGGGGGATACCGATAAACTCATCTTT | CACDTVLGDTDKLIF
TRDJ1 | TRDD3 | TRDV2 | few | TGTGCCTGTGACGGCATACTGGGGGATACCGATAAACTCATCTTT | CACDGILGDTDKLIF
TRDJ2 | TRDD3 | TRDV1 | few | TGTGCTCTTGGGGAAGGGAGTTCCTACGAAAGTCCAACTTACTGGGGGATACGGGGTTCGGCAGCACAACTCTTCTTT | CALGEGSSYESPTYWGIRGSAAQLFF
TRDJ1 | NA | TRDV2 | medium-sized | TGTGCCTGTGACCTTGGGGGTTGGAACACCGATAAACTCATCTTT | CACDLGGWNTDKLIF
TRDJ1 | TRDD3 | TRDV2 | medium-sized | TGTGCCTGTGACACCGGTAAGGCACTGGGGGTTCACACCGATAAACTCATCTTT | CACDTGKALGVHTDKLIF
TRDJ1 | NA | TRAV29/DV5 | few | TGTGCAGCAATAGCCCTGGGGATTAACACCGATAAACTCATCTTT | CAAIALGINTDKLIF
TRDJ1 | TRDD3 | TRDV3 | few | TGTGCCTCCACCCGTGGGGGATACGAGAAACTCATCTTT | CASTRGGYEKLIF
TRDJ2 | NA | TRDV1 | NA | TGTGCTCTTGGGGTCGCAGGTCGTTCCAAAGAGTACCGATGCACCGAGCCAGCACAACCCTTCTTT | CALGVAGRSKEYRCTEPAQPFF
TRDJ3 | TRDD3 | TRDV2 | medium-sized | TGTGCCTGTGACGTACTGGGGGAGAGCTCCTGGGACACCCGACAGATGTTTTTC | CACDVLGESSWDTRQMFF
TRDJ1 | NA | TRDV1 | medium-sized | TGTGCTCTTGGGGACTCCTACGTCTGGGGGTACACCGATAAACTCATCTTT | CALGDSYVWGYTDKLIF
TRDJ3 | TRDD3 | TRDV2 | medium-sized | TGTGCCTGTGACACGTTGGGATACGGAAGGGCTAGCTCCTGGGACACCCGACAGATGTTTTTC | CACDTLGYGRASSWDTRQMFF
TRDJ1 | TRDD3 | TRDV3 | few | TGTGCCACCCGTACTGGGGGATTTGGCACCGATAAACTCATCTTT | CATRTGGFGTDKLIF
TRDJ1 | TRDD3 | TRDV2 | medium-sized | TGTGCCTGTGACCGTCTTTACTGGGGGAGACAGCCGTACACCGATAAACTCATCTTT | CACDRLYWGRQPYTDKLIF
TRDJ1 | NA | TRDV1 | medium-sized | TGTGCTCTTGGGGAACCCCCTCAAGGCCGGGGGTACACCGATAAACTCATCTTT | CALGEPPQGRGYTDKLIF
TRDJ1 | TRDD3 | TRDV1 | NA | TGTGCTCTTGGGGAATTTAGAGTCGGATACCTGGGGGATACCAAGGTCCTCGATAAACTCATCTTT | CALGEFRVGYLGDTKVLDKLIF
TRDJ1 | NA | TRDV1 | medium-sized | TGTGCTCTTGGGGAACTTTCGGGCTTCACCCTGTACTGGGACCTTCTCACCGATAAACTCATCTTT | CALGELSGFTLYWDLLTDKLIF
TRDJ2 | TRDD3 | TRDV2 | few | TGTGCCTGTGACTTTATCCCTTACTGGGGGATACCAGGTAGTACAGCACAACTCTTCTTT | CACDFIPYWGIPGSTAQLFF
TRDJ1 | TRDD3 | TRDV1 | few | TGTGCTCTTGGGGAAGCCGCTCATTTGGGGGATATCCCCCACACCGATAAACTCATCTTT | CALGEAAHLGDIPHTDKLIF
TRDJ3 | TRDD3 | TRDV1 | NA | TGTGCTCTTGGGACATCTTACTACGCTTCGGTGGGGGATACCAGCTCCTGGGACACCCGACAGATGTTTTTC | CALGTSYYASVGDTSSWDTRQMFF
TRDJ3 | NA | TRDV1 | few | TGTGCTCTTGATGGGGCGTGGAAATCCTACCATTCCCGGAGCTCCTGGGACACCCGACAGATGTTTTTC | CALDGAWKSYHSRSSWDTRQMFF
TRDJ1 | NA | TRDV1 | NA | TGTGCTCTTGGGGAACTATGTAGGCTGGGGATCTACACCGATAAACTCATCTTT | CALGELCRLGIYTDKLIF
TRDJ1 | NA | TRDV1 | medium-sized | TGTGCTCTTGGGGAACAGATCTTCCCCCCTACGCGGGATGACGATAAACTCATCTTT | CALGEQIFPPTRDDDKLIF
TRDJ1 | TRDD3 | TRDV2 | NA | TGTGCCTGTGACACCGGACTGGGGTGCACCGATAAACTCATCTTT | CACDTGLGCTDKLIF
TRDJ2 | TRDD3 | TRDV3 | few | TGTGCCTTTACCCGGGGTGGGGATACTTCCGCTTTGACAGCACAACTCTTCTTT | CAFTRGGDTSALTAQLFF
TRDJ1 | NA | TRDV1 | NA | TGTGCTCTTGGGGAACTTCCCCCCCGAGCAAAAAACACCGATAAACTCATCTTT | CALGELPPRAKNTDKLIF
TRDJ1 | NA | TRDV1 | medium-sized | TGTGCTCTTGGGGAACACCTCCGCCACCCCGATAAACTCATCTTT | CALGEHLRHPDKLIF
TRDJ1 | TRDD3 | TRDV1 | few | TGTGCTCTTGGGGACTATGGGGTCTGGGGGACCGATAAACTCATCTTT | CALGDYGVWGTDKLIF
TRDJ3 | TRDD3 | TRDV2 | few | TGTGCCTGTGACGGGCTCTGGGGGATCCCCTGGGACACCCGACAGATGTTTTTC | CACDGLWGIPWDTRQMFF
TRDJ2 | NA | TRDV1 | few | TGTGCTCTTGGGGAACTCGGGTATCCTACCACTGGGATTTCTTTGACAGCACAACTCTTCTTT | CALGELGYPTTGISLTAQLFF
TRDJ1 | NA | TRDV1 | few | TGTGCTCTTGGGGAACTAGCAGTCCTACAACCGGGGGGATTGACATACGGGGGGACCGATAAACTCATCTTT | CALGELAVLQPGGLTYGGTDKLIF
TRDJ1 | TRDD3 | TRDV1 | NA | TGTGCTCTTGGGGAACTTCCTCCGGCCTTCCTACGTTTACTGGGGGATACCTGGACCGATAAACTCATCTTT | CALGELPPAFLRLLGDTWTDKLIF
TRDJ1 | TRDD3 | TRDV2 | medium-sized | TGTGCCTGTGAGGCTGGGGGATACCTCCTTTACACCGATAAACTCATCTTT | CACEAGGYLLYTDKLIF
TRDJ1 | NA | TRDV1 | many | TGTGCTCTTGGGGATTTTCCTAGAGACGAGAGGGGGAACGGCCATAAACTCATCTTT | CALGDFPRDERGNGHKLIF
TRDJ1 | NA | TRDV1 | NA | TGTGCCCTACAGCCCGGCCTTCTTTCCCGTAATACCGATAAACTCATCTTT | CALQPGLLSRNTDKLIF
TRDJ2 | TRDD3 | TRDV2 | medium-sized | TGTGCCTGTGACATACTGGGGGGTTTGACAGCACAACTCTTCTTT | CACDILGGLTAQLFF
TRDJ1 | TRDD3 | TRDV1 | NA | TGTGCTCTTGGGGAAGTGCACGCGGGGGATACTATAGCCCCACAAACCCCGAAACTCATCTTT | CALGEVHAGDTIAPQTPKLIF
TRDJ1 | NA | TRDV3 | few | TGTGCCTTTTCCTCCACCCTCTTCCTTCTGGGGGCTTCCGCCCCCGATAAACTCATCTTT | CAFSSTLFLLGASAPDKLIF
TRDJ2 | TRDD3 | TRDV2 | NA | TGTGCCTGTGACACCGGGGGATCCACGACAGCACAACTCTTCTTT | CACDTGGSTTAQLFF
TRDJ1 | TRDD3 | TRDV1 | NA | TGTGCTCTTGGGACCCAAACGAGGGGCCTTTCCCAAAACTGGGGATTTCTGTACACCGATAAACTCATCTTT | CALGTQTRGLSQNWGFLYTDKLIF
TRDJ3 | TRDD2 | TRDV1 | medium-sized | TGTGCTCTTGGGACTCGGCCTTCCTCAAGCTCCTGGGACACCCGACAGATGTTTTTC | CALGTRPSSSSWDTRQMFF
TRDJ3 | TRDD3 | TRDV3 | medium-sized | TGTGCCTTTATCCCTGATCCCTCGGGGGATACGATGAGCTCCTGGGACACCCGACAGATGTTTTTC | CAFIPDPSGDTMSSWDTRQMFF
TRDJ3 | TRDD3 | TRDV2 | medium-sized | TGTGCCTGTGACTCCCCACCTACTGGGGGGTATAGCTCCTGGGACACCCGACAGATGTTTTTC | CACDSPPTGGYSSWDTRQMFF
TRDJ3 | TRDD3 | TRDV2 | medium-sized | TGTGCCTGTGACACCCCCGTACTGGGGGATATCAGTGGCTCCTGGGACACCCGACAGATGTTTTTC | CACDTPVLGDISGSWDTRQMFF
TRDJ3 | NA | TRDV2 | medium-sized | TGTGCCTGTGACACCGAACCCACCCGGCGGCCCTGGGACACCCGACAGATGTTTTTC | CACDTEPTRRPWDTRQMFF
TRDJ1 | TRDD3 | TRDV2 | NA | TGTGCCTGTGACACCGGAAGTGGGGGATACGCCGGCGATAAGCTCATCTTT | CACDTGSGGYAGDKLIF
TRDJ1 | NA | TRDV1 | medium-sized | TGTGCTCTTGGGGAACGAGGGGTAGTCGACACCGATAAACTCATCTTT | CALGERGVVDTDKLIF
TRDJ1 | TRDD2 | TRDV1 | medium-sized | TGTGCTCTTGGGGAACTATCCTTCCTACGTCCGTACACCGATAAACTCATCTTT | CALGELSFLRPYTDKLIF
TRDJ1 | TRDD3 | TRDV2 | NA | TGTGCCTGTGACACCGTAGCTGGGGGATACCTCCTTTACACCGATAAACTCATCTTT | CACDTVAGGYLLYTDKLIF
TRDJ3 | TRDD3 | TRDV2 | few | TGTGCCTGTGGCACCGCGCTGGGGGATCTCTCCTGGGACACCCGACAGATGTTTTTC | CACGTALGDLSWDTRQMFF
TRDJ1 | TRDD3 | TRDV1 | NA | TGTGCTCTTGGGGAACTCCGCTCCTTTGAGGGGGGATTAAACACCGGTAAACTCATCTTT | CALGELRSFEGGLNTGKLIF
TRDJ2 | TRDD3 | TRDV3 | medium-sized | TGTGCCTTTATATCTGGGGGCCCCTTGACAGCACAACTCTTCTTT | CAFISGGPLTAQLFF
TRDJ1 | TRDD3 | TRDV1 | NA | TGTGCTCTTGGGGAACTTTCCTACCGTACCTCGTACTGGGGGATTGTAAATGCGTACACCGATAAACTCATCTTT | CALGELSYRTSYWGIVNAYTDKLIF
TRDJ1 | TRDD3 | TRDV1 | NA | TGTGCTCTTGGGTTTTCTCTACTGGGGTTCACGGGCACCGATAAACTCATCTTT | CALGFSLLGFTGTDKLIF